Ten or more counts support the clone carrying this TCR beta chain. The J segment lost 4 bases and the V segment lost 5 bases, leaving 0 bases of the junction unmatched. CDR1 and CDR2 from the germline V gene are SQVTM and ANQGSEA. This CDR3 region has 11 residues. The data were obtained in a study of T cells in Graves' hyperthyroidism and ophthalmopathy. The TCR beta CDR3 regions underwent amplification using RNA transcripts as the source. Using the HTBI primer set, a first-round RT-PCR was run on the TCR CDR3. MiXCR, run by TCRdb on the multiplex PCR reads, gives a single entry per CDR3 protein. The sample contains some 490,000 distinct CDR3 sequences, 20% to 25% of which appear only once.

The rearrangement uses TRBV29-1 and TRBJ1-1; 8 nucleotides align to TRBD1. The source is a woman in her 70s with Graves' ophthalmopathy. Sequenced: blood. In DNA form, the CDR3 reads TGCAGCGTTACAGGGGGCACTGAAGCTTTCTTT. It encodes CSVTGGTEAFF.